What follows are 19 T cell receptor beta chains derived from one specimen sequenced in a study of blood T cells in healthy people across ages. The second PCR ran roughly 6 to 12 cycles with a sample-barcoded 5' primer and J-beta primers. TCRdb re-derived calls from the 5' RACE reads in MiXCR, one entry per CDR3 protein. The table lists about a million distinct CDR3 sequences, 45% to 60% of them singletons. Material for sequencing was blood. All receptors come from a woman aged 55-69 years in good health.

This chain links TRBV30 with TRBJ2-1; 9 positions agree with TRBD2. Germline lookup yields CDR1 GTSNPN and CDR2 SVGIG (reference sequence). This CDR3 is 15 amino acids long. J gave up 8 bases and V 1 base, and 9 bases lay outside the gene matches. The CDR3 DNA follows: TGTGCCTGGAGTGGAGGGGCGGGAGGGAACGATGAGCAGTTCTTC. It yields the protein CAWSGGAGGNDEQFF. The full variable domain, its missing parts supplied by reference TRBV30 and TRBJ2-1, is SQTIHQWPATLVQPVGSPLSLECTVEGTSNPNLYWYRQAAGRGLQLLFYSVGIGQISSEVPQNLSASRPQDRQFILSSKKLLLSDSGFYLCAWSGGAGGNDEQFFGPGTRLTVL.

This clonotype was counted once. This rearrangement joins TRBV9 to TRBJ2-5, with 7 bases aligning to TRBD1. This CDR3 comprises 16 residues. The V gene end was trimmed by 4 bases and the J gene end by 5 bases; junction bases not matched to a gene: 14. Germline loops: CDR1 SGDLS, CDR2 YYNGEE. CDR3 amino acids: CASSPLSDRVVETQYF. The DNA for the CDR3 is TGTGCCAGCAGCCCCCTCTCAGACAGGGTAGTGGAGACCCAGTACTTC. The variable domain in full, with the rest retrieved from reference TRBV9 and TRBJ2-5, is DSGVTQTPKHLITATGQRVTLRCSPRSGDLSVYWYQQSLDQGLQFLIQYYNGEERAKGNILERFSAQQFPDLHSELNLSSLELGDSALYFCASSPLSDRVVETQYFGPGTRLLVL.

Regarding this clonotype: Compared with germline, one end of the junction differs, possibly owing to a read error. The chain employs TRBV9 and TRBJ1-1, with D perhaps TRBD1 (6 bases). This CDR3 region has 16 residues. Germline CDR1 and CDR2: SGDLS and YYNGEE. In nucleotides, the CDR3 is TGTGCCAGCAGCGCCCGGTCGGACAGAGTGGTTACTGAGGCTTTCTTT. Encoded protein: CASSARSDRVVTEAFF.

The V call is TRBV20-1, the J call TRBJ2-1; no clear D gene. Trimming cost V 0 bases and J 10 bases, with 13 bases left between them. The CDR3 totals 13 residues. CDR1 and CDR2 from the germline V gene are DFQATT and SNEGSKA (reference sequence). CDR3 residues: CSARDQLLGEQFF. In DNA form, the CDR3 reads TGCAGTGCTAGAGATCAATTGTTGGGGGAGCAGTTCTTC.

The chain couples TRBV6-2 or TRBV6-3 to TRBJ1-1, with TRBD1 matching 7 bases. The CDR3 consists of 14 residues. The ends lost 7 bases at V and 3 bases at J; junction bases unmatched: 8. The germline CDR1 and CDR2 sequences are MNHEY and SVGEGT. The CDR3 loop reads CASTEQGRYTEAFF. The CDR3 DNA sequence: TGTGCCAGCACCGAACAGGGGAGGTACACTGAAGCTTTCTTT.

The chain recombines TRBV12-3 or TRBV12-4 with TRBJ2-7; 8 bases fit TRBD2. Trimming at V came to 1 base and at J to 5 bases, leaving 7 bases not matched to a gene. This CDR3 comprises 15 residues. CDR3 in amino acids: CASSLVPGGPDEQYF. As DNA, the CDR3 is TGTGCCAGCAGTTTAGTTCCGGGAGGGCCGGACGAGCAGTACTTC.

The rearrangement uses TRBV12-3 or TRBV12-4 and TRBJ2-4, with D perhaps assigned TRBD1 or TRBD2 (6 bases each). This CDR3 is built from 12 residues. The V end lost 9 bases, the J end lost 13 bases, and 19 bases lay between the germline ends. In DNA, the CDR3 is TGTGCCAGGGGACACTGGGGGGAAGAGCAGTACTTC. As protein: CARGHWGEEQYF.

The genes are TRBV10-3 and TRBJ2-1; TRBD2 matches 7 bases. The J call is doubtful: the DNA matches TRBJ2-7 better. CDR1 ENHRY and CDR2 SYGVKD come from the germline V gene. The length of the CDR3 is 13 residues. The CDR3 is CAISPSGNNEQYF. CDR3 DNA: TGTGCCATCAGTCCTAGCGGAAACAATGAGCAGTACTTC.

The J gene is TRBJ1-1, the V gene TRBV20-1, with D tentatively TRBD1 (6 bases). Germline-derived CDR1 and CDR2 are DFQATT and SNEGSKA (reference sequence). This CDR3 has 13 residues. Trimming cost V 6 bases and J 3 bases, with 14 bases left between them. CDR3 coding DNA: TGCAGTGCCCGTAATAGGGGGGACACTGAAGCTTTCTTT. Translating gives CSARNRGDTEAFF.

This rearrangement joins TRBV7-9 to TRBJ2-5; 11 positions match TRBD2. V gave up 5 bases and J gave up 11 bases; unmatched junction bases: 19. The CDR3 loop spans 17 amino acids. The germline gives CDR1 SEHNR, CDR2 FQNEAQ (reference sequence). CDR3 amino acids: CASSAGLAGPGRWEQYF. The CDR3 region has the DNA TGTGCCAGCAGCGCCGGACTAGCGGGTCCCGGCCGCTGGGAGCAGTACTTC.

V gene TRBV7-9 combines with J gene TRBJ2-7; D not certain. V was pared by 0 bases and J by 7 bases, with 10 bases between. CDR3 length: 13 residues. Germline CDR1 SEHNR, CDR2 FQNEAQ (reference sequence). The CDR3 DNA is TGTGCCAGCAGCTTAGCGCCTACCTTGGAGCAGTACTTC. Translated: CASSLAPTLEQYF. Full variable domain (rest looked up from reference TRBV7-9 and TRBJ2-7): DTGVSQNPRHKITKRGQNVTFRCDPISEHNRLYWYRQTLGQGPEFLTYFQNEAQLEKSRLLSDRFSAERPKGSFSTLEIQRTEQGDSAMYLCASSLAPTLEQYFGPGTRLTVT.

The V gene is TRBV27, the J gene TRBJ2-1; TRBD2 matches at 10 bases. The trim removed 4 bases at V and 6 bases at J, leaving 6 bases unmatched. This CDR3 is built from 15 residues. In germline, CDR1 is MNHEY, CDR2 SMNVEV (reference sequence). The CDR3 reads CASSSLTSGVNEQFF. In nucleotides, the CDR3 is TGTGCCAGCAGTTCCCTTACTAGCGGGGTCAATGAGCAGTTCTTC.

The rearrangement uses TRBV7-2 and TRBJ2-5; no clear D. Trimming removed 5 bases at V and 0 bases at J, with 7 bases between. Per the germline V gene, CDR1 is SGHTA and CDR2 is FQGNSA. CDR3 size: 13 residues. Here the CDR3 DNA reads TGTGCCAGCAGCAAGGAGTACCAAGAGACCCAGTACTTC. Translating gives CASSKEYQETQYF.

This clonotype was observed a handful of times. The V and J genes are TRBV3-1 and TRBJ2-6; D is perhaps TRBD2 (5 bases). V gave up 4 bases and J gave up 1 base, with 11 bases separating them. CDR1 is LGHDT and CDR2 is YNNKEL in the germline V gene (reference sequence). The CDR3 is 16 amino acids. In nucleotides, the CDR3 is TGTGCCAGCAGCCCCTCTTGGAGGTCTGGGGCCAACGTCCTGACTTTC. Protein product: CASSPSWRSGANVLTF.

The chain is built from TRBV9 and TRBJ2-4; 14 nucleotides line up with TRBD2. V shed 3 bases, J shed 12 bases, and the junction held 5 bases outside the gene matches. Germline V gene lookup returns CDR1 SGDLS and CDR2 YYNGEE. CDR3 length equals 14 residues. The CDR3 reads CASSAGTSGRSQYF. The CDR3 DNA follows: TGTGCCAGCAGCGCCGGGACTAGCGGGAGAAGTCAGTACTTC. Variable domain in full (rest from reference TRBV9 and TRBJ2-4): DSGVTQTPKHLITATGQRVTLRCSPRSGDLSVYWYQQSLDQGLQFLIQYYNGEERAKGNILERFSAQQFPDLHSELNLSSLELGDSALYFCASSAGTSGRSQYFGAGTRLSVL.

The chain joins TRBV20-1 to TRBJ2-1, with 8 positions matching TRBD2. The V segment lost 4 bases and the J segment 5 bases; nucleotides outside the gene matches: 16. The germline gives CDR1 DFQATT, CDR2 SNEGSKA (reference sequence). This CDR3 has 17 amino acids. The CDR3 loop is CSAIRGAGAGYNNEQFF. CDR3 DNA sequence: TGCAGTGCTATTAGGGGAGCGGGAGCGGGGTATAACAATGAGCAGTTCTTC.

In its sample, this clonotype was seen a few times. The V and J genes are TRBV7-7 and TRBJ2-3, with 11 bases identical to TRBD2. This CDR3 region has 15 residues. V was pared by 3 bases and J by 2 bases, with 1 base of the junction left unmatched. The germline V gene has CDR1 SSHAT and CDR2 FNYEAQ (reference sequence). Here the CDR3 reads CASSLGLAVTDTQYF. Here the CDR3 DNA reads TGTGCCAGCAGCTTGGGACTAGCGGTCACAGATACGCAGTATTTT.

The chain is built from TRBV20-1 and TRBJ2-3; D not resolved. Trimming took 5 bases from V and 7 from J, leaving 19 bases between them. Germline assignment: CDR1 DFQATT and CDR2 SNEGSKA (reference sequence). The CDR3 is 14 amino acids. The CDR3 nucleotides read TGCAGTGCTTATAGTGACTCCGCCATAAATACGCAGTATTTT. Its protein product is CSAYSDSAINTQYF.

Written as DNA, the CDR3 is TGTGCCAGCAGTCGGGGGACAGGGGTCTACTACAATGAGCAGTTCTTC. Encoded protein: CASSRGTGVYYNEQFF. The chain carries TRBV6-5 and TRBJ2-1, with 10 bases aligning to TRBD1. CDR1 and CDR2 (germline): MNHEY, SVGAGI. CDR3 size: 16 residues. V trimming: 5 bases; J trimming: 3 bases; junction bases outside the gene matches: 7.